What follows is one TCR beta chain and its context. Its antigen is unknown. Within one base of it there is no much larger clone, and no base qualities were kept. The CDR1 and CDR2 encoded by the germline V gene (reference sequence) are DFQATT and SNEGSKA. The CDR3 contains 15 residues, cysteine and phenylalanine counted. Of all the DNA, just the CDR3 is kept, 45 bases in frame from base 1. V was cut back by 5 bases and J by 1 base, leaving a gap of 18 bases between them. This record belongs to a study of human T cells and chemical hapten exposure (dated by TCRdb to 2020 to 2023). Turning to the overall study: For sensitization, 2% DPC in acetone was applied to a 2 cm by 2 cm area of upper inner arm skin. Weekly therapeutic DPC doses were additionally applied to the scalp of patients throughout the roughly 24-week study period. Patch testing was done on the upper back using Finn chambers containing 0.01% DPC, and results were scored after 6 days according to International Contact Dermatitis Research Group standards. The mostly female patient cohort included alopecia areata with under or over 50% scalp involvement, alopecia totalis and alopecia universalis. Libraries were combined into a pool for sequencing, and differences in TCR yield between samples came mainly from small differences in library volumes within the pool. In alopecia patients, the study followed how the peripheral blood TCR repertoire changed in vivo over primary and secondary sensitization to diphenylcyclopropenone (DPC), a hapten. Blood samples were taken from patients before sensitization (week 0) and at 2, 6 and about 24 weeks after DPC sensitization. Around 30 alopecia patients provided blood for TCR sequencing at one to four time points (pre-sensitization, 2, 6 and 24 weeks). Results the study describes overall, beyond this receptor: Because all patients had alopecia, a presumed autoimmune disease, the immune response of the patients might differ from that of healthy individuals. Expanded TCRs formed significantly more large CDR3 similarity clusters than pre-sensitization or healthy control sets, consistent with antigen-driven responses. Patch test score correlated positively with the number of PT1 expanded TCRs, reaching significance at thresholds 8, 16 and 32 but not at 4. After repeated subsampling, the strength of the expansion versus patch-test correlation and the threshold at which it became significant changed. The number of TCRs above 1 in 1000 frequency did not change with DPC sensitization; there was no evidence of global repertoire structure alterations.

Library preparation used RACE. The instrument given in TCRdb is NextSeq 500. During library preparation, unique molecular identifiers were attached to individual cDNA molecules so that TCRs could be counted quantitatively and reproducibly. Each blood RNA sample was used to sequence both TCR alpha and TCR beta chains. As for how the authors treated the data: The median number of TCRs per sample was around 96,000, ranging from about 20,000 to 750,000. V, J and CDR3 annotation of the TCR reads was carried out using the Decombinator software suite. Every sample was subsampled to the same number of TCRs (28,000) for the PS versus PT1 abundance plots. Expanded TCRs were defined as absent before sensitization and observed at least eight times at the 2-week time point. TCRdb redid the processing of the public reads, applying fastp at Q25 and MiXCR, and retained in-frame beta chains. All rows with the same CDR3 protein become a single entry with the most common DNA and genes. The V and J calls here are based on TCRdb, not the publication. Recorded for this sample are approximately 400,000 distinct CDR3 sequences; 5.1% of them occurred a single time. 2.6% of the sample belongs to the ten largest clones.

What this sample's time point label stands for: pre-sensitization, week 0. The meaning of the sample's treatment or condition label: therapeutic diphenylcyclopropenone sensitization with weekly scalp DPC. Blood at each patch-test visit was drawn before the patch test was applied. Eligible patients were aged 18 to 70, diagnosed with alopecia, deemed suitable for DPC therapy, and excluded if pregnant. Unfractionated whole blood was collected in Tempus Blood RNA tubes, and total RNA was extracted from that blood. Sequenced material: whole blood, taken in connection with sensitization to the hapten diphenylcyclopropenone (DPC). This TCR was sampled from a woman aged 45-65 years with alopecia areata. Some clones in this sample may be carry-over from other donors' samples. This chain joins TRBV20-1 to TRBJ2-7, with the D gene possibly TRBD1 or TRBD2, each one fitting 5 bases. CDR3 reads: CSASDEGTLSYEQYF. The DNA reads TGCAGTGCTTCAGACGAGGGGACCCTTTCCTACGAGCAGTACTTC.